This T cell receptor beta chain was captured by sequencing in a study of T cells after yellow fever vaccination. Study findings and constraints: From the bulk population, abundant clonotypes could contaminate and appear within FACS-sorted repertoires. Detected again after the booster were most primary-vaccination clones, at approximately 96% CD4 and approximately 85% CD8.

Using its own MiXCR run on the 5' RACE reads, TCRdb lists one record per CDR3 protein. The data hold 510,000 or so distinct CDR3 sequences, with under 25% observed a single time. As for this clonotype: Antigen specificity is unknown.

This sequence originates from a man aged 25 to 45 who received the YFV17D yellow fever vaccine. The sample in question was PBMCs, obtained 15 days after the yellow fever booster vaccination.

The chain's CDR3 is CASSFRAPSGNTIYF. CDR3 DNA: TGTGCCAGCAGTTTCAGGGCCCCGTCTGGAAACACCATATATTTT. The chain carries TRBV12-3 or TRBV12-4 and TRBJ1-3, with TRBD1 as a possible D gene (5 bases). CDR3 size: 15 residues. V was cut by 3 bases and J by 1 base, with 10 bases left in between.